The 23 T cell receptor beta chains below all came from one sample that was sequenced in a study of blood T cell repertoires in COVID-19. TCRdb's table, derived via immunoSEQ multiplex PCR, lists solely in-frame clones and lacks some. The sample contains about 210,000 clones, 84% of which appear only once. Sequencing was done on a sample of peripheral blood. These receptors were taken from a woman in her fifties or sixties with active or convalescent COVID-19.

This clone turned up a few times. The CDR3 spells CASSLVVNTEAFF. CDR3 DNA: TGTGCCAGTAGTCTTGTAGTGAACACTGAAGCTTTCTTT. This sequence joins TRBV19 and TRBJ1-1; no clear D. Germline V gives CDR1 LNHDA, CDR2 SQIVND (reference sequence). There are 13 residues in the CDR3. V was trimmed by 5 bases and J by 0 bases, leaving 7 bases between them.

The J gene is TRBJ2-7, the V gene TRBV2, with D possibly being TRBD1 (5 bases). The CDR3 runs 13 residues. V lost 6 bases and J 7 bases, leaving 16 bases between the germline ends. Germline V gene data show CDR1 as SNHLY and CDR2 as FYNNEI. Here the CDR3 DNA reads TGTGCCAGCAGCGCTCAGGGCTTTGGGGAGCAGTACGTC. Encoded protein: CASSAQGFGEQYV.

The CDR3 loop reads CASSIGPRGSNEKLFF. In DNA form, the CDR3 reads TGTGCCAGTAGTATAGGACCCAGGGGATCTAATGAAAAACTGTTTTTT. The genes are TRBV19 and TRBJ1-4, with TRBD1 as a possible D gene (6 bases). Germline V lookup: CDR1 LNHDA, CDR2 SQIVND (reference sequence). CDR3 length: 16 residues. Trimming removed 1 base from V and 3 bases from J, with 12 bases in between.

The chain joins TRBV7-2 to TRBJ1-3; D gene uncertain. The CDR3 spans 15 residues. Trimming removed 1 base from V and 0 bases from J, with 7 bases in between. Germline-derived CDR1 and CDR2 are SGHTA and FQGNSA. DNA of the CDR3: TGTGCCAGCAGCTTAGGCCGGAGCTCTGGAAACACCATATATTTT. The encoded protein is CASSLGRSSGNTIYF.

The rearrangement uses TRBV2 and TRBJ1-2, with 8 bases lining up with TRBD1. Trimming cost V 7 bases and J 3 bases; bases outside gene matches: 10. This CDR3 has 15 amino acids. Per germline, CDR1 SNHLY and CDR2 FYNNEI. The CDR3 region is CASTRRQGAYYGYTF. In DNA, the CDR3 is TGTGCCAGCACCCGGCGGCAGGGGGCATACTATGGCTACACCTTC.

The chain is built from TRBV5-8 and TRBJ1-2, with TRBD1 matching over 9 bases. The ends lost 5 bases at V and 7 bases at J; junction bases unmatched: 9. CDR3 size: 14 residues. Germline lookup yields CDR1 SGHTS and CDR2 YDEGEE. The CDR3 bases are TGTGCCAGCAGTTACTTTAGGACAGGGGTTGGCTACACCTTC. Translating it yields CASSYFRTGVGYTF. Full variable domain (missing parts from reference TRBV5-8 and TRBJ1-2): EAGVTQSPTHLIKTRGQQATLRCSPISGHTSVYWYQQALGLGLQFLLWYDEGEERNRGNFPPRFSGRQFPNYSSELNVNALELEDSALYLCASSYFRTGVGYTFGSGTRLTVV.

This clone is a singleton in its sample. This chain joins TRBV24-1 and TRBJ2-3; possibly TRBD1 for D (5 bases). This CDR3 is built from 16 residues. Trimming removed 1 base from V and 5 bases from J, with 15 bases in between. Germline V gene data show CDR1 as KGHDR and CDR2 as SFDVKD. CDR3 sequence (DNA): TGTGCCACCAGTGATTTTACGCAGGGCTTTAGAGATACGCAGTATTTT. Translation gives CATSDFTQGFRDTQYF.

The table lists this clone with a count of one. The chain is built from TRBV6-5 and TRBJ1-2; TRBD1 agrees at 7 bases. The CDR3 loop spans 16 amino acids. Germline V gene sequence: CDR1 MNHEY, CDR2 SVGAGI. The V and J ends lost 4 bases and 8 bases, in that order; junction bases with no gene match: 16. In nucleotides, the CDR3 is TGTGCCAGCAGTTCCTGGGACAGCGCGCTAAATGCAGGCTACACCTTC. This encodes CASSSWDSALNAGYTF.

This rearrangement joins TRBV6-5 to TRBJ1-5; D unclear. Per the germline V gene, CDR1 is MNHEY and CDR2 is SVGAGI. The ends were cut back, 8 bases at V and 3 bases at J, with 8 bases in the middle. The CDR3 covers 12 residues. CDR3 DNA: TGTGCCAGCTCGGGAAACAATCAGCCCCAGCATTTT. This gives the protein CASSGNNQPQHF.

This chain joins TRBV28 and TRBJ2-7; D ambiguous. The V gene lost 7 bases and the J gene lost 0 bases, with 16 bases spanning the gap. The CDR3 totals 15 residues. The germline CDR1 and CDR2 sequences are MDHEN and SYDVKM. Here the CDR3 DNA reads TGTGCCAGCACCCCCCCTTTTGACACCTCCTACGAGCAGTACTTC. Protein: CASTPPFDTSYEQYF.

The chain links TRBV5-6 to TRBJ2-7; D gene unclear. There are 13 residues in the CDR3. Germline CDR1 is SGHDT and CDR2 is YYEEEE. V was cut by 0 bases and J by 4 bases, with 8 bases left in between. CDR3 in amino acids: CASSLARRYEQYF. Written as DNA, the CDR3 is TGTGCCAGCAGCTTGGCTAGAAGGTACGAGCAGTACTTC.

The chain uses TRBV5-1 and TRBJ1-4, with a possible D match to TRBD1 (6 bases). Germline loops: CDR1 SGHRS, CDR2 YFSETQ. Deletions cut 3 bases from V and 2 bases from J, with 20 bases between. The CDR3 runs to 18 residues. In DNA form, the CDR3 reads TGCGCCAGCAGCTGGCAATCACAGGGATCGGCGACTAATGAAAAACTGTTTTTT. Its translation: CASSWQSQGSATNEKLFF. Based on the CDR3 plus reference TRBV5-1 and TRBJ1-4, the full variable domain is KAGVTQTPRYLIKTRGQQVTLSCSPISGHRSVSWYQQTPGQGLQFLFEYFSETQRNKGNFPGRFSGRQFSNSRSEMNVSTLELGDSALYLCASSWQSQGSATNEKLFFGSGTQLSVL.

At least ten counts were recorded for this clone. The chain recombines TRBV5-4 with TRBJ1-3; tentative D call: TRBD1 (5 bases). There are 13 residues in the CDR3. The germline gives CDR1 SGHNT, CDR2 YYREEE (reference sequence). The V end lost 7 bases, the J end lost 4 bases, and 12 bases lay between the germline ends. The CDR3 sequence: CASGLGEGNTIYF. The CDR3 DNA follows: TGTGCCAGCGGGCTAGGGGAAGGAAACACCATATATTTT.

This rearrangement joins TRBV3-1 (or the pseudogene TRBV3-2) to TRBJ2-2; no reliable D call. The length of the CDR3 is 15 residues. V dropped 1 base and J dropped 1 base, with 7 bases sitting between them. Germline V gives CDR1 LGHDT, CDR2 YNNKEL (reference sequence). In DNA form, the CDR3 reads TGTGCCAGCAGCCAAGTCCGCGGGAACACCGGGGAGCTGTTTTTT. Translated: CASSQVRGNTGELFF.

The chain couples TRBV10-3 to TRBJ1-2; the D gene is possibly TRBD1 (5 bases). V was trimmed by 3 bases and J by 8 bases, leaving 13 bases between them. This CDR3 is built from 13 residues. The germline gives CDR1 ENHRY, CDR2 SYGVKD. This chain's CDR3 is CAISDGRAGGYTF. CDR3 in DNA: TGTGCCATCAGTGATGGCAGGGCTGGCGGCTACACCTTC.

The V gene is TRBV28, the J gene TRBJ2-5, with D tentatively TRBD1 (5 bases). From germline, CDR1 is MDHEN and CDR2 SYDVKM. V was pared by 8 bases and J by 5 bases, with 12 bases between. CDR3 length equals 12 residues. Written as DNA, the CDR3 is TGTGCCAGCGAGCAGGGTGGGGAGACCCAGTACTTC. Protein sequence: CASEQGGETQYF.

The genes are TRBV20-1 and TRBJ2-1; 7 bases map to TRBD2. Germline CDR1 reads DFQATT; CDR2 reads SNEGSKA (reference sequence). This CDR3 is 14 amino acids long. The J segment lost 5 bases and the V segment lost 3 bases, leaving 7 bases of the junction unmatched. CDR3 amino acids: CSASRLAADNEQFF. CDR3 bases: TGCAGTGCTAGTAGGCTAGCGGCGGACAATGAGCAGTTCTTC.

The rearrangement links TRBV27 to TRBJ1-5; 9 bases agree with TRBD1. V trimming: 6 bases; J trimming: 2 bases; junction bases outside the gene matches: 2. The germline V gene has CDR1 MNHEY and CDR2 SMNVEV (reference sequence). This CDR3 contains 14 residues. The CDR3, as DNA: TGTGCCAGCAGCCGACAGGGGGGCAATCAGCCCCAGCATTTT. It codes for CASSRQGGNQPQHF.

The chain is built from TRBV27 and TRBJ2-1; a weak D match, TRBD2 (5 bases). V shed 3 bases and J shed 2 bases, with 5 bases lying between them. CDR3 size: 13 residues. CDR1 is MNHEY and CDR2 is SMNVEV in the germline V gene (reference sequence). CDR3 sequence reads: CASSLGAYNEQFF. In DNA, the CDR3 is TGTGCCAGCAGTTTGGGAGCCTACAATGAGCAGTTCTTC.

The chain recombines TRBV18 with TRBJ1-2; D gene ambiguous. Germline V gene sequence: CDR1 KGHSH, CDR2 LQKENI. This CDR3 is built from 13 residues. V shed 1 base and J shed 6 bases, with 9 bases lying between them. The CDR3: CASSPRQEDGYTF. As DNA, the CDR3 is TGTGCCAGCTCACCACGTCAGGAGGATGGCTACACCTTC.

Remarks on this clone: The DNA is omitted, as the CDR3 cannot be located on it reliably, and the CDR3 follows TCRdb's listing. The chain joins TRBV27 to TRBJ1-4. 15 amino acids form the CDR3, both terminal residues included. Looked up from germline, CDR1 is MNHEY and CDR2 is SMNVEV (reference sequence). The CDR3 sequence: CASSLYFGGSEKLFF.

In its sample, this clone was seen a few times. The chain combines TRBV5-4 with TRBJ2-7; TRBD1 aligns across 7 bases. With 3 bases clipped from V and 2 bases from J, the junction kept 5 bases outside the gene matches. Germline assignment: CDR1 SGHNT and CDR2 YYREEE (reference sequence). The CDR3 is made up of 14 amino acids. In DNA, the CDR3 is TGTGCCAGCAGCTACCCCGGGACAGCCTACGAGCAGTACTTC. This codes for CASSYPGTAYEQYF.

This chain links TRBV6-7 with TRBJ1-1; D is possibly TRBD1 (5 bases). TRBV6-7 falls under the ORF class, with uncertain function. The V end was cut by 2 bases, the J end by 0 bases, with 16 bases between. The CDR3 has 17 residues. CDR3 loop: CASSYGAPKAMNTEAFF. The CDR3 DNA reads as TGTGCCAGCAGTTACGGGGCCCCAAAGGCCATGAACACTGAAGCTTTCTTT.